A selection of T cell receptor beta chains follows, all from one sample in a study of T cell changes during pregnancy in multiple sclerosis. Method: immunoSEQ multiplex PCR; TCRdb's copy keeps in-frame clones and lacks some. The sample includes roughly 110,000 clones, 75% to 95% of them seen just once. Sequences were derived from peripheral blood, sampled before pregnancy. These receptor sequences come from a female donor with multiple sclerosis, enrolled in a pregnancy study. Each CDR3 is given with its conserved first and last residue. A D gene is named only where the DNA matches it firmly. Size is omitted from some rows. Given values are once, few, many or a class for expanded clones.

TRBJ2-7 | TRBD2 | - | TRBV5-1 | 15 | CASSLDAGGPWEQYF | TGCGCCAGCAGCTTGGATGCGGGAGGGCCCTGGGAGCAGTACTTC
TRBJ2-3 | TRBD2 | - | TRBV7-2 | 19 | CASSLASGTSGGHTDTQYF | TGTGCCAGCAGCTTAGCTTCCGGGACTAGCGGGGGCCACACAGATACGCAGTATTTT
TRBJ2-3 | TRBD1 | - | TRBV5-4 | 15 | CASSLVGQGTDTQYF | TGTGCCAGCAGCTTGGTGGGACAGGGAACAGATACGCAGTATTTT
TRBJ2-7 | - | - | TRBV4-3 | 16 | CASSQEGAGSTYEQYF | TGCGCCAGCAGCCAAGAGGGAGCGGGTTCTACCTACGAGCAGTACTTC
TRBJ2-1 | - | - | TRBV9 | 14 | CASSVRSGYNEQFF | TGTGCCAGCAGCGTAAGGTCAGGATACAATGAGCAGTTCTTC
TRBJ2-7 | - | - | TRBV2 | 15 | CASSGFGTLRNEQYF | TGTGCCAGCAGTGGATTTGGTACCTTGAGAAACGAGCAGTACTTC
TRBJ2-2 | TRBD1 | once | TRBV9 | 18 | CASSAPRDRGRGTGELFF | TGTGCCAGCAGCGCCCCCCGGGACAGGGGGCGAGGGACCGGGGAGCTGTTTTTT
TRBJ2-1 | TRBD1 | - | TRBV27 | 15 | CASSFIGQADNEQFF | TGTGCCAGCAGTTTTATCGGACAGGCGGACAATGAGCAGTTCTTC
TRBJ1-2 | TRBD1 | - | TRBV6-1 | 15 | CASSEGDRGNYGYTF | TGTGCCAGCAGTGAAGGGGACAGGGGAAACTATGGCTACACCTTC
TRBJ2-1 | TRBD2 | - | TRBV7-6 | 21 | CASSLEVAGSLAGGTVNEQFF | TGTGCCAGCAGCTTAGAAGTTGCAGGGAGTCTAGCGGGGGGAACTGTCAATGAGCAGTTCTTC
TRBJ1-2 | - | - | TRBV21-1 | 13 | CASPTRGDYGYTF | TGTGCCAGCCCAACCAGGGGAGACTATGGCTACACCTTC
TRBJ2-2 | TRBD2 | once | TRBV6-4 | 16 | CASSPLAGASTGELFF | TGTGCCAGCAGCCCACTAGCGGGGGCGAGCACCGGGGAGCTGTTTTTT
TRBJ1-4 | - | - | TRBV9 | 16 | CASSGPRGARNEKLFF | TGTGCCAGCAGCGGACCCCGGGGGGCGAGGAATGAAAAACTGTTTTTT